The 4 T cell receptor beta chains listed next were all sequenced from one sample in a study of T cells in Graves' hyperthyroidism and ophthalmopathy. The investigators amplified TCR beta CDR3 regions from RNA transcripts. Initially, a first-round RT-PCR of the TCR CDR3 employed the HTBI primer set. Each CDR3 protein gets one entry after TCRdb re-called the multiplex PCR reads with MiXCR. The sample lists about 560,000 distinct CDR3 sequences; around 15% were seen once. Sequences were obtained from blood. The source is a woman aged 18 to 35 with Graves' hyperthyroidism.

A few counts support this clonotype. Here the CDR3 reads CSVEDLHGARGANVLTF. CDR3 DNA sequence: TGCAGCGTTGAAGATCTTCATGGGGCGAGAGGGGCCAACGTCCTGACTTTC. The rearrangement uses TRBV29-1 and TRBJ2-6, with TRBD1 as a possible D gene (5 bases). V shed 0 bases and J shed 4 bases, with 16 bases lying between them. In germline, CDR1 is SQVTM, CDR2 ANQGSEA. The CDR3 contains 17 residues.

This clonotype was counted many times. This chain connects TRBV27 to TRBJ2-7; TRBD2 might be the D (6 bases). Trimming pared 6 bases from V and 0 bases from J, leaving 12 bases between. The CDR3 has 14 amino acids. Per germline, CDR1 MNHEY and CDR2 SMNVEV (reference sequence). The CDR3 loop is CASSWGVGSYEQYF. The CDR3 nucleotides are TGTGCCAGCAGCTGGGGGGTTGGCTCCTACGAGCAGTACTTC.

CDR3 residues: CSARDPLGRDTQYF. DNA for the CDR3: TGCAGTGCTAGAGACCCGCTGGGGCGAGATACGCAGTATTTT. The chain couples TRBV20-1 to TRBJ2-3; weak D call: TRBD1 (5 bases). Per the germline V gene, CDR1 is DFQATT and CDR2 is SNEGSKA (reference sequence). V lost 0 bases and J lost 5, with 12 bases in between. The CDR3 is made up of 14 amino acids.

The V call is TRBV4-1, the J call TRBJ2-7, with 10 bases fitting TRBD2. The CDR3 covers 15 residues. V lost 1 base and J lost 2; bases outside the gene matches: 2. Germline values: CDR1 MGHRA, CDR2 YSYEKL. This chain's CDR3 is CASSQVLAGPYEQYF. The CDR3 bases are TGCGCCAGCAGCCAAGTACTAGCGGGGCCCTACGAGCAGTACTTC.